These 2 T cell receptor beta chains share one sample of origin, sequenced in a study of blood T cell repertoires in COVID-19. TCRdb keeps only in-frame clones here, not all; method: immunoSEQ multiplex PCR. Seen here are around 400,000 clones, 80% to 85% observed once, and the top ten hold about 4.9%. The specimen sequenced was PBMCs or T cells enriched from blood (not recorded which). Receptor source: a woman aged 45 to 65 who had recovered from COVID-19.

The chain is built from TRBV10-2 and TRBJ2-2, with TRBD1 as a possible D gene (5 bases). V lost 3 bases and J 3 bases, leaving 11 bases between the germline ends. CDR3 length: 15 amino acids. Germline-derived CDR1 and CDR2 are WSHSY and SAAADI. CDR3 sequence: CASSENSGYTGELFF. In DNA, the CDR3 is TGCGCCAGCAGTGAAAATTCAGGGTACACCGGGGAGCTGTTTTTT.

The rearrangement uses TRBV5-6 and TRBJ1-2; 7 bases align to TRBD1. J gave up 2 bases and V 4 bases, and 8 bases lay outside the gene matches. The CDR3 runs to 15 residues. Germline assignment: CDR1 SGHDT and CDR2 YYEEEE. CDR3: CASSAKGQLNYGYTF. The CDR3 bases are TGTGCCAGCAGCGCCAAGGGACAGCTGAACTATGGCTACACCTTC.